The clone carrying this TCR beta chain was counted a few times. Each CDR3 protein gets one entry after TCRdb re-called the 5' RACE reads with MiXCR. The sample yields about 320,000 distinct CDR3 sequences, approximately 4% seen once. This record comes from a study of T cells after yellow fever vaccination. Germline V CDR1 and CDR2: MNHEY, SVGEGT. Trimming pared 0 bases from V and 2 bases from J, leaving 14 bases between. This CDR3 region has 16 residues. The origin of this receptor is a man aged 18 to 29 who received the YFV17D yellow fever vaccine. The source material was PBMCs, sampled 15 days after the yellow fever booster vaccination. The genes are TRBV6-2 or TRBV6-3 and TRBJ2-7, with a weak D call TRBD1 (5 bases). This chain's CDR3 is CASSYSIRQLTYEQYF. CDR3 coding DNA: TGTGCCAGCAGTTACTCGATTCGACAGCTTACCTACGAGCAGTACTTC.